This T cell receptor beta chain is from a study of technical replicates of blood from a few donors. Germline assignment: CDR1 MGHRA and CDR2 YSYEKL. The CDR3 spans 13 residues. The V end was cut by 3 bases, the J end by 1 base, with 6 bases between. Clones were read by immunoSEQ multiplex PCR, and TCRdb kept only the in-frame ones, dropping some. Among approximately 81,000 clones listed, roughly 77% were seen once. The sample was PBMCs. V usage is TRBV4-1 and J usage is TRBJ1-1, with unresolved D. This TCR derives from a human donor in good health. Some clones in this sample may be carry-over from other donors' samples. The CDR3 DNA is TGCGCCAGCAGCCATAACAGGAACACTGAAGCTTTCTTT. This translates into CASSHNRNTEAFF.